The clone carrying this TCR beta chain has just a few counts. The antigen remains unidentified. These data come from a study of shared clonotypes between healthy human individuals. Looking at the study overall: CD4 naive and memory got three plates each, CD8 naive two, CD8 memory one.

General study points: In several donors, about 5% of naive CD4 clonotypes appeared in common. Relative to memory subsets, naive subsets generally showed larger estimated richness.

Assay: immunoSEQ multiplex PCR; the TCRdb copy retains only in-frame clones and omits some. The sample lists 2,500,000 or so clones; approximately 92% were seen once. Input material: naive CD4+ T cells sorted from blood. The subset was: CD45RA+ positively selected. The sequence came from a man between 18 and 29 years old in good health.

The CDR3: CASSSRDRGEAFF. CDR3 coding DNA: TGCGCCAGCAGCTCCCGGGACAGGGGCGAAGCTTTCTTT. The chain recombines TRBV5-1 with TRBJ1-1, with 10 bases fitting TRBD1. The ends lost 3 bases at V and 8 bases at J; junction bases unmatched: 4. Germline values: CDR1 SGHRS, CDR2 YFSETQ. This CDR3 has 13 residues.